This TCR beta chain was identified in a study of shared clonotypes between healthy human individuals. There are 13 residues in the CDR3. V was cut by 9 bases and J by 0 bases, with 9 bases left in between. CDR1 and CDR2 (germline): LNHDA, SQIVND (reference sequence). Data came from immunoSEQ multiplex PCR; TCRdb stores just in-frame clones and leaves some out. Of around 2.1 million clones detected, approximately 96% appear once; the ten largest clones hold around 0.13%. Sequences were obtained from naive CD4+ T cells sorted from blood. Subset in this sample: CD45RA+ positively selected. The chain recombines TRBV19 with TRBJ1-3; no clear D. The receptor's source is a man aged 18 to 29 in good health. CDR3: CASQMTSGNTIYF. In DNA form, the CDR3 reads TGTGCCAGCCAGATGACCTCTGGAAACACCATATATTTT.